The present entry profiles one TCR beta chain with its context. The entry originates in a study of T cell responses to AZD1222 COVID-19 vaccine. Profiled with immunoSEQ multiplex PCR; TCRdb holds only in-frame clones, not every one. The sample includes some 130,000 clones, 80% to 90% of them seen just once. There are 12 residues in the CDR3. V dropped 4 bases and J dropped 7 bases, with 10 bases sitting between them. Germline V lookup: CDR1 LNHDA, CDR2 SQIVND (reference sequence). The TCR comes from an adult in good health. The J gene is TRBJ2-5, the V gene TRBV19; D is undetermined. The material was peripheral blood, obtained on day 0 of AZD1222 vaccination. This chain's CDR3 is CASSRALGTQYF. CDR3 bases: TGTGCCAGTAGTAGAGCCCTGGGGACCCAGTACTTC. The full variable domain, completed using reference TRBV19 and TRBJ2-5, is DGGITQSPKYLFRKEGQNVTLSCEQNLNHDAMYWYRQDPGQGLRLIYYSQIVNDFQKGDIAEGYSVSREKKESFPLTVTSAQKNPTAFYLCASSRALGTQYFGPGTRLLVL.